This TCR beta chain was identified during a study of tumor-infiltrating lymphocytes in oesophageal squamous cell carcinoma. CDR3 length: 13 amino acids. Per the germline V gene, CDR1 is SGHVS and CDR2 is FNYEAQ. As for this clonotype: The junction and the germline gene differ at one end; a read error may be behind it.

TCRdb itself ran the reads through MiXCR, one entry per CDR3 protein. Of 12,000 or so distinct CDR3 sequences in the sample, over 50% are singletons; the top ten hold less than 75%. This TCR derives from a female donor with esophageal squamous cell carcinoma. The sequenced sample consisted of blood. The chain links TRBV7-6 to TRBJ2-5; TRBD2 might be the D (5 bases). The CDR3 loop reads CASSLTRGETQYF. CDR3 bases: TGTGCTAGCAGCTTAACCCGAGGGGAGACCCAGTACTTC.